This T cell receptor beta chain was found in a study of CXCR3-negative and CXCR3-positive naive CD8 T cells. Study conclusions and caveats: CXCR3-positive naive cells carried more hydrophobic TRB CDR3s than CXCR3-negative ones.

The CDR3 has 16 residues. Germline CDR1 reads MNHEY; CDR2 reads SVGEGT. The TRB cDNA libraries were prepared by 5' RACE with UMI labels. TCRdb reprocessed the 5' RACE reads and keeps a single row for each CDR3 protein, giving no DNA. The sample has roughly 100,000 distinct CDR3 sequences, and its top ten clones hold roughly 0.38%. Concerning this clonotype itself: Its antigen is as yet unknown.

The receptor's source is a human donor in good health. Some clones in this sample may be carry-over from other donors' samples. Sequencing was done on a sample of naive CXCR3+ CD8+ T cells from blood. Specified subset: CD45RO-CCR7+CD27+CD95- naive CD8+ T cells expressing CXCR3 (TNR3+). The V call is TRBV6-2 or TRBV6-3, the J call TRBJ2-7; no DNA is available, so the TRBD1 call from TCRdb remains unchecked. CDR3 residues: CASSYSGQRMTYEQYF.